The present entry profiles one T cell receptor (beta chain) with its context. The antigen is not known. The sample contains more than one DNA sequence encoding this CDR3. Germline values: CDR1 GTSNPN, CDR2 SVGIG (reference sequence). V lost 0 bases to trimming and J lost 5 bases, with 10 bases between them. The CDR3 extends over 13 amino acids. This record belongs to a study of CD8+ T cells in alopecia areata. Study overall: Patients received oral tofacitinib, 5 to 10 mg twice daily, for moderate-to-severe alopecia areata. General study points: Resident alphabeta T cells of normal skin are also sequenced in scalp samples. As there was one nonresponder, how baseline CD8+ expansion relates to response remains uncertain. Scalp clonality, together with expanded CD8+ clones among the top 100, fell significantly with tofacitinib.

Treatment in this sample: oral pan-JAK inhibitor, 5-10 mg twice daily. Extracted RNA was reverse transcribed into cDNA, the sequencing template. Libraries were prepared by immunoSEQ multiplex PCR; TCRdb keeps only in-frame clonotypes and omits some of them. The sample has approximately 280,000 clones; more than 45% are singletons. The starting material was CD4+ T cells sorted from blood, obtained at week 24, from a patient treated with tofacitinib. V is TRBV30 and J is TRBJ2-5, with D hard to call. The TCR was taken from a human donor with alopecia areata. Here the CDR3 reads CAWSVRFQETQYF. DNA for the CDR3: TGTGCCTGGAGTGTTCGCTTTCAGGAGACCCAGTACTTC.